This T cell receptor beta chain stems from a study of shared clonotypes between healthy human individuals. Study background: Per donor, three plates held CD4 naive cells, three held CD4 memory, two held CD8 naive and one held CD8 memory.

Whole-study findings and limits: When naive CD4 clonotypes were compared across a few donors, approximately 5% were shared.

The germline V gene has CDR1 SGHRS and CDR2 YFSETQ. V gave up 0 bases and J gave up 2 bases, with 15 bases separating them. This CDR3 spans 16 amino acids. A word on this clone: Antigen: not known.

Only in-frame clones appear in the TCRdb table, and some are missing; sequencing was by immunoSEQ multiplex PCR. The top ten hold 0.085% to 0.11% of the sample, which has about 590,000 clones, roughly 96% seen once. CD45RO-negative cells were positively selected for CCR7, leaving out terminally differentiated effector memory CD45RA+ cells. This chain connects TRBV5-1 to TRBJ2-7; TRBD2 might be the D (5 bases). The receptor's source is a woman aged 25-40 years in good health. Material: naive CD8+ T cells sorted from blood. CDR3 coding DNA: TGCGCCAGCAGCTTGGAAGGCGGGCCCTATACCTACGAGCAGTACTTC. Its translation: CASSLEGGPYTYEQYF.